The source of this T cell receptor (beta chain) is a study of vaccination effects on CD4 cells after COVID-19. Study at large: Participants completed two doses of the BNT162b2 or mRNA-1273 vaccine.

There are a few counts of this clone. Its antigen is as yet unknown. The germline CDR1 and CDR2 sequences are MNHEY and SMNVEV (reference sequence). This CDR3 contains 15 residues. Unmatched junction bases numbered 6, after V lost 2 bases and J lost 4 bases. Prior to sequencing, the ViraFEST assay stimulated PBMC with viral peptide pools, which expanded the antigen-specific CD4+ T cells. The culture ran for approximately nine days before CD4+ T cells were isolated. PCR showed that the person got SARS-CoV-2 infection at some point between March and December 2020. They grew 1.8 million or so PBMC in each well, adding about 9.5 IU/ml IL-2 and around 10 ug/ml peptides. Clones were sequenced by immunoSEQ multiplex PCR, and TCRdb holds only the in-frame ones, with some missing. Of some 40,000 clones in the sample, about 78% were seen once.

Sequences were derived from CD4+ T cells from PBMCs cultured with HCoV-NL63 spike peptides, sampled before COVID-19 vaccination. The chain links TRBV27 to TRBJ1-1, with TRBD1 identical over 8 bases. This clonotype was obtained from a human donor who had a prior SARS-CoV-2 infection. The CDR3 protein is CASSLPSGGGTEAFF. CDR3 sequence (DNA): TGTGCCAGCAGTTTACCGTCAGGGGGCGGCACTGAAGCTTTCTTT.